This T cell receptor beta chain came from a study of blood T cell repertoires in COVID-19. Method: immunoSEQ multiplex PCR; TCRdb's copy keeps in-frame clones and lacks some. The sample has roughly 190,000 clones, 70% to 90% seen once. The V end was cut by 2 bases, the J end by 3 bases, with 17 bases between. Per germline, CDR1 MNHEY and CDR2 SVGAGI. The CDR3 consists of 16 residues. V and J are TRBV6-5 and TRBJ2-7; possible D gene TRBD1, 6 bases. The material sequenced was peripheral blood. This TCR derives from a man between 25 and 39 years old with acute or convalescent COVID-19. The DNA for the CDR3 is TGTGCCAGCAGTTACGGTCGAAGGGGGTCGGGCTACGAGCAGTACTTC. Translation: CASSYGRRGSGYEQYF.